A selection of T cell receptor beta chains follows, all from one sample in a study of cytomegalovirus exposure and HLA in healthy donors. Clones were read by immunoSEQ multiplex PCR, and TCRdb kept only the in-frame ones, dropping some. This repertoire shows around 160,000 clones, about 76% found once; its top ten account for 7.4%. Sequenced input: PBMCs. The receptors here all came from a male donor in good health and CMV-seropositive. The CDR3 runs from the conserved cysteine through the conserved F or W. Fields, in order: V gene, CDR3 length, clone size, D gene, J gene, CDR3 protein, CDR3 DNA. The D gene is left open where the match is weak. Expanded clones get a size class; other rows say once, few or many, or leave the size out.

v_call: TRBV18; cdr3_length: 16; clone_size: -; d_call: -; j_call: TRBJ1-3; cdr3_aa: CASSPGAGKPGNTIYF; cdr3_nt: TGTGCCAGCTCACCAGGAGCAGGGAAGCCTGGAAACACCATATATTTT
v_call: TRBV5-8; cdr3_length: 14; clone_size: -; d_call: TRBD1; j_call: TRBJ2-1; cdr3_aa: CASSHGTGSNEQFF; cdr3_nt: TGTGCCAGCAGCCATGGGACAGGGAGTAATGAGCAGTTCTTC
v_call: TRBV7-2; cdr3_length: 12; clone_size: -; d_call: -; j_call: TRBJ1-1; cdr3_aa: CASSPTTHEAFF; cdr3_nt: TGTGCCAGCAGCCCCACAACGCATGAAGCTTTCTTT
v_call: TRBV4-1; cdr3_length: 16; clone_size: -; d_call: -; j_call: TRBJ2-1; cdr3_aa: CASSQPNRESENEQFF; cdr3_nt: TGCGCCAGCAGCCAACCTAACAGGGAGTCGGAAAATGAGCAGTTCTTC
v_call: TRBV4-3; cdr3_length: 19; clone_size: few; d_call: -; j_call: TRBJ1-5; cdr3_aa: CASSQDLRGGEWGNQPQHF; cdr3_nt: TGCGCCAGCAGCCAAGATCTTCGAGGGGGAGAGTGGGGCAATCAGCCCCAGCATTTT
v_call: TRBV7-6; cdr3_length: 16; clone_size: -; d_call: TRBD2; j_call: TRBJ2-5; cdr3_aa: CASSVSGGTSPETQYF; cdr3_nt: TGTGCCAGCAGCGTCAGCGGGGGGACCTCCCCGGAGACCCAGTACTTC
v_call: TRBV7-8; cdr3_length: 16; clone_size: few; d_call: TRBD1; j_call: TRBJ1-5; cdr3_aa: CASSSRTGASNQPQHF; cdr3_nt: TGTGCCAGCAGCTCTCGGACAGGGGCAAGCAATCAGCCCCAGCATTTT
v_call: TRBV5-1; cdr3_length: 13; clone_size: -; d_call: -; j_call: TRBJ1-1; cdr3_aa: CASSLQMNTEAFF; cdr3_nt: TGCGCCAGCAGCTTACAAATGAACACTGAAGCTTTCTTT
v_call: TRBV6-5; cdr3_length: 14; clone_size: -; d_call: TRBD1; j_call: TRBJ1-5; cdr3_aa: CATGRTGLGQPQHF; cdr3_nt: TGTGCCACCGGAAGGACAGGGCTGGGACAGCCCCAGCATTTT
v_call: TRBV7-3; cdr3_length: 14; clone_size: once; d_call: TRBD1; j_call: TRBJ2-2; cdr3_aa: CASSPLGQGGELFF; cdr3_nt: TGTGCCAGCAGCCCCCTCGGACAGGGAGGGGAGCTGTTTTTT
v_call: TRBV2; cdr3_length: 13; clone_size: -; d_call: -; j_call: TRBJ2-5; cdr3_aa: CASSGDLQETQYF; cdr3_nt: TGTGCCAGCAGCGGGGACTTACAAGAGACCCAGTACTTC
v_call: TRBV19; cdr3_length: 13; clone_size: -; d_call: TRBD1; j_call: TRBJ2-7; cdr3_aa: CASGQGRSYEQYF; cdr3_nt: TGTGCCTCAGGACAGGGAAGGTCCTACGAGCAGTACTTC
v_call: TRBV5-5; cdr3_length: 14; clone_size: -; d_call: TRBD1; j_call: TRBJ1-2; cdr3_aa: CASSQPGQGKGYTF; cdr3_nt: TGTGCCAGCAGCCAACCGGGACAGGGGAAAGGCTACACCTTC
v_call: TRBV18; cdr3_length: 16; clone_size: once; d_call: TRBD2; j_call: TRBJ2-1; cdr3_aa: CASSPPSGGPFNEQFF; cdr3_nt: TGTGCCAGCTCACCACCAAGCGGGGGGCCCTTCAATGAGCAGTTCTTC
v_call: TRBV5-4; cdr3_length: 17; clone_size: -; d_call: TRBD1; j_call: TRBJ2-2; cdr3_aa: CASSFKGQGGHTGELFF; cdr3_nt: TGTGCCAGCAGCTTCAAGGGACAGGGAGGGCACACCGGGGAGCTGTTTTTT
v_call: TRBV4-3; cdr3_length: 15; clone_size: -; d_call: -; j_call: TRBJ1-3; cdr3_aa: CASSQYINSGNTIYF; cdr3_nt: TGCGCCAGCAGCCAATACATTAACTCTGGAAACACCATATATTTT
v_call: TRBV5-4; cdr3_length: 15; clone_size: -; d_call: TRBD2; j_call: TRBJ2-7; cdr3_aa: CASSTRGGLGYEQYF; cdr3_nt: TGTGCCAGCAGCACCCGGGGGGGGCTCGGATACGAGCAGTACTTC
v_call: TRBV6-6; cdr3_length: 14; clone_size: once; d_call: -; j_call: TRBJ1-5; cdr3_aa: CASSLGQVDQPQHF; cdr3_nt: TGTGCCAGCAGTTTGGGGCAGGTGGATCAGCCCCAGCATTTT
v_call: TRBV5-4; cdr3_length: 15; clone_size: -; d_call: TRBD2; j_call: TRBJ2-1; cdr3_aa: CASRIAGGLDNEQFF; cdr3_nt: TGTGCCAGCAGGATAGCGGGGGGGCTTGACAATGAGCAGTTCTTC
v_call: TRBV4-1; cdr3_length: 17; clone_size: -; d_call: TRBD2; j_call: TRBJ2-1; cdr3_aa: CASSQDIGGGAYNEQFF; cdr3_nt: TGCGCCAGCAGCCAAGATATAGGCGGGGGAGCCTACAATGAGCAGTTCTTC
v_call: TRBV5-6; cdr3_length: 19; clone_size: once; d_call: -; j_call: TRBJ2-6; cdr3_aa: CASSLARAAWYSGANVLTF; cdr3_nt: TGTGCCAGCAGCTTGGCGCGGGCGGCGTGGTACTCTGGGGCCAACGTCCTGACTTTC
v_call: TRBV7-9; cdr3_length: 16; clone_size: few; d_call: -; j_call: TRBJ2-1; cdr3_aa: CASSPAGRGTTMKQFF; cdr3_nt: TGTGCCAGCAGCCCGGCGGGGCGGGGAACTACAATGAAGCAGTTCTTC
v_call: TRBV5-1; cdr3_length: 14; clone_size: -; d_call: -; j_call: TRBJ1-1; cdr3_aa: CASSWRTANTEAFF; cdr3_nt: TGCGCCAGCAGCTGGCGGACAGCTAACACTGAAGCTTTCTTT
v_call: TRBV6-1; cdr3_length: 14; clone_size: -; d_call: -; j_call: TRBJ1-2; cdr3_aa: CASDIYNGGYGYTF; cdr3_nt: TGTGCCAGCGATATCTACAATGGCGGCTATGGCTACACCTTC
v_call: TRBV6-4; cdr3_length: 14; clone_size: few; d_call: -; j_call: TRBJ2-3; cdr3_aa: CASGPTGATDTQYF; cdr3_nt: TGTGCCAGCGGACCAACAGGCGCCACAGATACGCAGTATTTT